The rows below give T cell receptor beta chains drawn from one sample of a study of cytomegalovirus exposure and HLA in healthy donors. Sequencing used immunoSEQ multiplex PCR; TCRdb keeps in-frame clones, though not all of them. The table shows tens of thousands of clones, with roughly 64% occurring only once. The sample consisted of PBMCs. The receptor source for this set is a woman aged 35 to 49 in good health and CMV-seropositive. Both conserved end residues are part of each CDR3. D genes are given only for firm matches. Clone size is stated in some rows and not others, as once, few, many or a class when expanded.

>TRBV7-9|NA|TRBJ2-5|NA
TGTGCCAGCAGCCTCCCCTCAGGGTGGACCCAGTACTTC
CASSLPSGWTQYF
>TRBV6-1|NA|TRBJ2-5|TRBD1
TGTGCCAGCACCGGGACAGGCGTCCAAGAGACCCAGTACTTC
CASTGTGVQETQYF
>TRBV15|once|TRBJ2-3|TRBD1
TGTGCCACCAGCAGACAAGGACAGGGTTGGACAGATACGCAGTATTTT
CATSRQGQGWTDTQYF
>TRBV7-8|few|TRBJ1-5|TRBD1
TGTGCCAGCAGCCTTGACAGGGGACGTTGGCCCCAGCATTTT
CASSLDRGRWPQHF
>TRBV7-9|NA|TRBJ2-7|NA
TGTGCCAGCAGCTTGGAGCCCTACGAGCAGTACTTC
CASSLEPYEQYF
>TRBV7-2|NA|TRBJ2-5|NA
TGTGCCAGCAGCCAGGGGTCCCAAGAGACCCAGTACTTC
CASSQGSQETQYF
>TRBV2|few|TRBJ2-7|NA
TGTGCCAGCGTCGGCCAAACCGAAAGGACAGTTAATGCCGAGCAGTACTTC
CASVGQTERTVNAEQYF
>TRBV11-3|NA|TRBJ2-1|TRBD2
TGTGCCAGCAGCTTAGATCAAGGCGGGACTAGTCGGTACAATGAGCAGTTCTTC
CASSLDQGGTSRYNEQFF
>TRBV2|NA|TRBJ2-7|NA
TGTGCCAGCAGTGGGGCAGTCCGCTCCTACGAGCAGTACTTC
CASSGAVRSYEQYF
>TRBV27|NA|TRBJ2-7|TRBD2
TGTGCCAGCAGGGTAGCGGGAGGTACCAACGAGCAGTACTTC
CASRVAGGTNEQYF
>TRBV7-2|NA|TRBJ2-2|NA
TGTGCCAGCAGCTTTAGGAGCACCGGGGAGCTGTTTTTT
CASSFRSTGELFF
>TRBV14|NA|TRBJ1-4|NA
TGTGCCAGCAGCCCGAACAAATTCGCAACTAATGAAAAACTGTTTTTT
CASSPNKFATNEKLFF
>TRBV6-5|NA|TRBJ2-5|TRBD2
TGTGCCAGCAGTGGGACTAGCGGGGAGACCCAGTACTTC
CASSGTSGETQYF
>TRBV27|NA|TRBJ1-1|NA
TGTGCCAGCAGTTCCTCTCGACAAGGAAATGAAGCTTTCTTT
CASSSSRQGNEAFF
>TRBV7-9|NA|TRBJ1-4|NA
TGTGCCAGCAGCTTATCCCGGGGGGTCTCAACTAATGAAAAACTGTTTTTT
CASSLSRGVSTNEKLFF
>TRBV19|NA|TRBJ2-7|TRBD2
TGTGCCAGTAGTGGGGGGACTAGCGGGACTTTCTCCTACGAGCAGTACTTC
CASSGGTSGTFSYEQYF
>TRBV7-2|NA|TRBJ2-7|TRBD2
TGTGCCAGCAGCCCCGGGGGAGCGGGACTAACCTACGAGCAGTACTTC
CASSPGGAGLTYEQYF
>TRBV5-1|NA|TRBJ2-1|NA
TGCGCCAGCAGCTGGGACTCCCCTCCCATGGGCGAACAGTTCTTC
CASSWDSPPMGEQFF
>TRBV5-4|NA|TRBJ2-7|NA
TGTGCCAGCAGTCGCGGGAACTCCTACGAGCAGTACTTC
CASSRGNSYEQYF
>TRBV5-1|NA|TRBJ2-3|TRBD2
TGCGCCAGCAGCTTGGTAGCGGGAGAAGATACGCAGTATTTT
CASSLVAGEDTQYF
>TRBV9|NA|TRBJ2-3|TRBD2
TGTGCCAGCAGCTCCGGGGGGGCTAGCACAGATACGCAGTATTTT
CASSSGGASTDTQYF
>TRBV2|NA|TRBJ2-2|TRBD1
TGTGCCAGCACCGGGACAGGGTATGACACCGGGGAGCTGTTTTTT
CASTGTGYDTGELFF
>TRBV6-5|NA|TRBJ2-1|TRBD2
TGTGCCAGCAGAGCTGCTAGCGGGGCGATCAATGAGCAGTTCTTC
CASRAASGAINEQFF
>TRBV28|few|TRBJ2-7|NA
TGTGCCAGCATTCGGATGGGCTCTACCGAGCAGTACTTC
CASIRMGSTEQYF
>TRBV14|NA|TRBJ2-7|NA
TGTGCCAGCAGCCAAGATCGGTGGCAGGCCTACGAGCAGTACTTC
CASSQDRWQAYEQYF
>TRBV15|NA|TRBJ2-2|NA
TGTGCCACCAGCAGAGATCCGCAGGGAATGACCGGGGAGCTGTTTTTT
CATSRDPQGMTGELFF
>TRBV10-3|NA|TRBJ1-1|NA
TGTGCCATCAATAAACAGATGAACACTGAAGCTTTCTTT
CAINKQMNTEAFF
>TRBV18|few|TRBJ2-3|TRBD1
TGTGCCAGCTCAGCCGGGACAGGGGAATCAGATACGCAGTATTTT
CASSAGTGESDTQYF
>TRBV10-3|NA|TRBJ2-2|NA
TGTGCCATCAGTGACAGGGAAAGCACCGGGGAGCTGTTTTTT
CAISDRESTGELFF
>TRBV2|NA|TRBJ2-7|TRBD1
TGTGCCAGCAGCGCCGGGACAGGGCCCTACGAGCAGTACTTC
CASSAGTGPYEQYF
>TRBV4-2|NA|TRBJ1-1|TRBD1
TGTGCCAGCAGCCCAGAACAGGGGGCTTGGACTGAAGCTTTCTTT
CASSPEQGAWTEAFF
>TRBV7-3|few|TRBJ2-7|TRBD2
TGTGCCAGCAGCTTAGATAGCGGGAGTAACTACGAGCAGTACTTC
CASSLDSGSNYEQYF